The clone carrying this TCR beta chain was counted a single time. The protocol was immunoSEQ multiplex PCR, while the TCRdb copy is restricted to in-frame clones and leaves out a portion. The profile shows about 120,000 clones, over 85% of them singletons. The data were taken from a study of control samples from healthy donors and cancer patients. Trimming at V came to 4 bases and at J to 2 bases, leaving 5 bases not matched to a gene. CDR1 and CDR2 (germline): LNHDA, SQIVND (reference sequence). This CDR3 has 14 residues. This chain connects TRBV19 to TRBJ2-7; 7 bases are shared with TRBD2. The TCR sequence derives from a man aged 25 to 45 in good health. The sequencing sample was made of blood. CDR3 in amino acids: CASSTVGLAYEQYF. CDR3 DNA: TGTGCCAGTAGTACGGTTGGACTAGCCTACGAGCAGTACTTC. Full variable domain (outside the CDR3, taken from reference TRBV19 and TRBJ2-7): DGGITQSPKYLFRKEGQNVTLSCEQNLNHDAMYWYRQDPGQGLRLIYYSQIVNDFQKGDIAEGYSVSREKKESFPLTVTSAQKNPTAFYLCASSTVGLAYEQYFGPGTRLTVT.